The 15 T cell receptor beta chains below were found in one sample sequenced in a study of T cell responses to AZD1222 COVID-19 vaccine. TCRdb's table, derived via immunoSEQ multiplex PCR, lists solely in-frame clones and lacks some. The sample includes 180,000 or so clones, about nine tenths of them seen just once. The sequences come from peripheral blood, collected 28 days after the second dose of the MenACWY control vaccine. Every receptor here comes from an adult who received the MenACWY meningococcal vaccine as a control.

The chain employs TRBV6-2 or TRBV6-3 and TRBJ2-7; a weak D match, TRBD1 (5 bases). Germline assignment: CDR1 MNHEY and CDR2 SVGEGT. This CDR3 spans 12 amino acids. Trimming left V 2 bases short and J 5 bases short, with 7 bases between. The CDR3 spells CASSYRGHEQYF. DNA of the CDR3: TGTGCCAGCAGTTACAGGGGCCACGAGCAGTACTTC.

The V gene is TRBV5-4, the J gene TRBJ2-1, with TRBD2 matching 8 bases. Looked up from germline, CDR1 is SGHNT and CDR2 is YYREEE (reference sequence). This CDR3 has 14 residues. V lost 0 bases to trimming and J lost 8 bases; unmatched junction nucleotides: 4. In nucleotides, the CDR3 is TGTGCCAGCAGCTTGGGTAGCGGGACCCATGAGCAGTTCTTC. Its translation is CASSLGSGTHEQFF.

This clone was seen a handful of times. The gene calls are TRBV3-1 (or the pseudogene TRBV3-2) and TRBJ2-7; weak D call: TRBD2 (5 bases). The CDR3 covers 13 residues. Germline CDR1 is LGHDT and CDR2 is YNNKEL (reference sequence). V lost 4 bases and J lost 5, with 12 bases in between. The CDR3 DNA follows: TGTGCCAGCAGCCGGCTAGCTAGGGACGAGCAGTACTTC. As protein: CASSRLARDEQYF.

This sequence joins TRBV11-3 and TRBJ2-2; D is undetermined. The length of the CDR3 is 15 residues. Germline CDR1 SGHNT, CDR2 YENEEA. Trimming removed 1 base from V and 5 bases from J, with 11 bases in between. CDR3 bases: TGTGCCAGCAGCTTAGGTCTTTGGCCGACCGGGGAGCTGTTTTTT. Its translation: CASSLGLWPTGELFF. Variable domain in full (rest from reference TRBV11-3 and TRBJ2-2): EAGVVQSPRYKIIEKKQPVAFWCNPISGHNTLYWYLQNLGQGPELLIRYENEEAVDDSQLPKDRFSAERLKGVDSTLKIQPAELGDSAVYLCASSLGLWPTGELFFGEGSRLTVL.

This clone appeared a few times. J is TRBJ1-6 and V is TRBV7-2; the D is unclear. The germline gives CDR1 SGHTA, CDR2 FQGNSA. Trimming removed 1 base from V and 10 bases from J, with 8 bases in between. The CDR3 contains 13 residues. In DNA, the CDR3 is TGTGCCAGCAGCTTAGGCGGCCCATCACCCCTCCACTTT. The encoded protein is CASSLGGPSPLHF.

The chain uses TRBV19 and TRBJ2-1, with D perhaps matching TRBD2 (6 bases). CDR3 length equals 13 residues. Between the trimmed V and J ends, which lost 10 bases and 4 bases, there was a span of 14 bases. From germline, CDR1 is LNHDA and CDR2 SQIVND (reference sequence). The CDR3 bases are TGTGCCACCAGGGCCCTAGCGTACAATGAGCAGTTCTTC. Encoded protein: CATRALAYNEQFF.

This sequence joins TRBV2 and TRBJ2-1; TRBD2 matches at 11 bases. CDR3 length: 14 amino acids. The germline CDR1 and CDR2 sequences are SNHLY and FYNNEI. With 8 bases clipped from V and 7 bases from J, the junction kept 7 bases outside the gene matches. This CDR3 reads CASQGTSGTNEQFF. CDR3 nucleotide sequence: TGTGCCAGCCAAGGGACTAGCGGAACGAATGAGCAGTTCTTC.

The V and J genes are TRBV5-5 and TRBJ2-2; perhaps D is TRBD1 or TRBD2 (6 bases each). Germline V gives CDR1 SGHKS, CDR2 YYEKEE (reference sequence). Trimming shortened V by 0 bases and J by 6 bases, and 12 bases separated the two germline ends. This CDR3 region has 15 residues. DNA of the CDR3: TGTGCCAGCAGCTTGGTCATGGGGGGCCCCGGGGAGCTGTTTTTT. Its protein product is CASSLVMGGPGELFF.

This clone was counted between two and nine times. This chain connects TRBV7-2 to TRBJ2-1; D is unresolved. The CDR3 is 15 residues long. CDR1 and CDR2 (germline): SGHTA, FQGNSA. The V gene lost 5 bases and the J gene lost 0 bases, with 11 bases spanning the gap. CDR3 loop: CASSPPNFSYNEQFF. In DNA form, the CDR3 reads TGTGCCAGCAGCCCCCCAAACTTCTCCTACAATGAGCAGTTCTTC.

This clone has only a few counts. The rearrangement links TRBV27 to TRBJ1-2; TRBD1 is a possible D gene (5 bases). The V gene's germline CDR1 is MNHEY and CDR2 SMNVEV (reference sequence). The length of the CDR3 is 20 residues. Deletions cut 4 bases from V and 8 bases from J, with 35 bases between. The CDR3 DNA follows: TGTGCCAGCAGTTCCAACCCTGACGGGGGTTTTAAGGTGTGGTCCTACGGCTACACCTTC. Residues: CASSSNPDGGFKVWSYGYTF.

The genes are TRBV27 and TRBJ2-7; 11 positions match TRBD2. The CDR3 runs to 15 residues. Germline V gene data show CDR1 as MNHEY and CDR2 as SMNVEV (reference sequence). J gave up 3 bases and V 5 bases, and 6 bases lay outside the gene matches. The DNA of the CDR3 is TGTGCCAGCAGTCAACCCGGGACTAGCGGCTACGAGCAGTACTTC. Protein: CASSQPGTSGYEQYF.

This sequence joins TRBV2 and TRBJ2-6; D is undetermined. Germline V lookup: CDR1 SNHLY, CDR2 FYNNEI. Trimming pared 6 bases from V and 1 base from J, leaving 13 bases between. The CDR3 consists of 16 residues. The CDR3 bases are TGTGCCAGCAGACTTCTTCAATTTTCTGGGGCCAACGTCCTGACTTTC. Its translation is CASRLLQFSGANVLTF.

This chain connects TRBV28 to TRBJ2-7; tentative D call: TRBD1 (6 bases). In germline, CDR1 is MDHEN, CDR2 SYDVKM. Trimming removed 5 bases at V and 0 bases at J, with 17 bases between. The CDR3 runs to 16 residues. CDR3 in DNA: TGTGCCAGCAGTCCCGGGACACTTGAGAGCTCCTACGAGCAGTACTTC. Residues: CASSPGTLESSYEQYF.

About this clone itself: Distinct nucleotide sequences in the sample also encode this CDR3. This chain connects TRBV28 to TRBJ1-5; the D is unclear. The V end lost 5 bases, the J end lost 7 bases, and 12 bases lay between the germline ends. The CDR3 spans 13 residues. Germline V gene data show CDR1 as MDHEN and CDR2 as SYDVKM. Written as DNA, the CDR3 is TGTGCCAGCAGTCCCGGTGGTGGGCAGCCCCAGCATTTT. Amino acids: CASSPGGGQPQHF.

This chain joins TRBV7-3 and TRBJ1-1, with D tentatively TRBD1 (6 bases). This CDR3 is built from 15 residues. The germline gives CDR1 SGHTA, CDR2 FQGTGA. V was pared by 0 bases and J by 0 bases, with 8 bases between. CDR3 DNA: TGTGCCAGCAGCTTAACGGAGGGGGTGAACACTGAAGCTTTCTTT. Amino acid sequence: CASSLTEGVNTEAFF.